This TCR beta chain was sequenced for a study of blood T cells in healthy people across ages. The second PCR ran roughly 6 to 11 cycles with a sample-barcoded 5' primer and J-beta primers. TCRdb reprocessed the 5' RACE reads via MiXCR and lists one record per CDR3 protein. The sample includes about 1.1 million distinct CDR3 sequences, more than 30% of them seen just once. It was approximately 10 milliliters of peripheral blood that were drawn from each donor. Isolation per sample recovered at least 6.5 million PBMCs. Note on this clonotype: No antigen is known for it.

Whole-study findings and limits: Relative to aged donors, long-lived donors carried more naive CD4+ cells and displayed higher diversity. Age brought a roughly linear fall in TCR beta diversity measured per million T cells.

V shed 1 base and J 8 bases; nucleotides not matched to a gene: 5. Germline CDR1 reads SGHDN; CDR2 reads FVKESK. The CDR3 consists of 15 residues. Specimen: blood. This TCR derives from a man aged 18 to 30 in good health. The rearrangement links TRBV14 to TRBJ1-6; 7 nucleotides line up with TRBD1. CDR3 coding DNA: TGTGCCAGCAGCCAAGGGACAGGACCTTATTCACCCCTCCACTTT. Its protein is CASSQGTGPYSPLHF.